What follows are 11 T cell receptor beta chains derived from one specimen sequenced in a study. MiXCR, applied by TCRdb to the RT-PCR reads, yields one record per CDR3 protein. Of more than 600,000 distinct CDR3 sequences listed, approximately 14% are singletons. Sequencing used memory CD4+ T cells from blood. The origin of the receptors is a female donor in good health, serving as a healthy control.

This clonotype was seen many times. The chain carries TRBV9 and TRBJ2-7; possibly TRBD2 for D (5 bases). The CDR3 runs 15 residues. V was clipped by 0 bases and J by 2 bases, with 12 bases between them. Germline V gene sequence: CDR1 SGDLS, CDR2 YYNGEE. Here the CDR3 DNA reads TGTGCCAGCAGCGTAGGGAACGACTACACCTACGAGCAGTACTTC. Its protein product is CASSVGNDYTYEQYF.

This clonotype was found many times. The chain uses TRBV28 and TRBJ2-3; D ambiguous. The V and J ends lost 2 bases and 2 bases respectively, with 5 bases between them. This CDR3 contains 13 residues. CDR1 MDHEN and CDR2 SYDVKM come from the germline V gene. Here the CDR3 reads CASSLRPTDTQYF. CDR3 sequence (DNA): TGTGCCAGCAGTTTACGCCCCACAGATACGCAGTATTTT.

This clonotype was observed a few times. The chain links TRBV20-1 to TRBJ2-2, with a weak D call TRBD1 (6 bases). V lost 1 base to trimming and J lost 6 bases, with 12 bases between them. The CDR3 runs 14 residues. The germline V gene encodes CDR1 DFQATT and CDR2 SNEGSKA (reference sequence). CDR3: CSARGQGKPGELFF. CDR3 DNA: TGCAGTGCTAGAGGGCAGGGGAAGCCCGGGGAGCTGTTTTTT.

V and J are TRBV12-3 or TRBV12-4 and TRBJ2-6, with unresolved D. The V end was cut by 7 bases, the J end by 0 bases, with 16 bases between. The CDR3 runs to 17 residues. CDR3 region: CASTPLGRASGANVLTF. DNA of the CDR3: TGTGCCAGCACTCCCCTGGGCCGGGCCTCTGGGGCCAACGTCCTGACTTTC.

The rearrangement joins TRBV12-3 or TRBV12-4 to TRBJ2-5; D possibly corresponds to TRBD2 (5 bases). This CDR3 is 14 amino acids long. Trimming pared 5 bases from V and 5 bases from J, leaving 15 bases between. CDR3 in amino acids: CASSRDHASETQYF. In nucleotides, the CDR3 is TGTGCCAGCAGTCGGGATCACGCTTCGGAGACCCAGTACTTC.

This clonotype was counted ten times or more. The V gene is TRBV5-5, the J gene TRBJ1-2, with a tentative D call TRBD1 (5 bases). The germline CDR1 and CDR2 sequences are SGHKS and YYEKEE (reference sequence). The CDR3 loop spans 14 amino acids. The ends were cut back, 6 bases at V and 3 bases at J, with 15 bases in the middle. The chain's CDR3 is CASTTSGGYYGYTF. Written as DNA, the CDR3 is TGTGCCAGCACCACGAGCGGGGGTTACTATGGCTACACCTTC. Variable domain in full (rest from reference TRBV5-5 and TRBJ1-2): DAGVTQSPTHLIKTRGQQVTLRCSPISGHKSVSWYQQVLGQGPQFIFQYYEKEERGRGNFPDRFSARQFPNYSSELNVNALLLGDSALYLCASTTSGGYYGYTFGSGTRLTVV.

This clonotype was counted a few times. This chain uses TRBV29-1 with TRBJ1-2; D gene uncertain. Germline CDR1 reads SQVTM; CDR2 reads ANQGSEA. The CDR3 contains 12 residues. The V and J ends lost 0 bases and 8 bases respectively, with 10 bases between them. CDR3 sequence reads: CSVEDPGEGYTF. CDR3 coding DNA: TGCAGCGTTGAAGATCCCGGGGAGGGCTACACCTTC.

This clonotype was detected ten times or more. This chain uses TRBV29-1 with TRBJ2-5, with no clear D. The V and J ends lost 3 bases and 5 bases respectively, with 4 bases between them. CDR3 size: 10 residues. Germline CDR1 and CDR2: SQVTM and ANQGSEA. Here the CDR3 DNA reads TGCAGCGTTGATCTGGAGACCCAGTACTTC. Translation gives CSVDLETQYF.

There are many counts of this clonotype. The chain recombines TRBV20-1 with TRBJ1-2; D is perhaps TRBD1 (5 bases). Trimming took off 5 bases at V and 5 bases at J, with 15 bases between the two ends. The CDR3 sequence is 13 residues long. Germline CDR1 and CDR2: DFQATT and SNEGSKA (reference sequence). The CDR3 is CSAGTPGYYGYTF. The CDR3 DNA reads TGCAGTGCTGGGACGCCGGGGTATTATGGCTACACCTTC.

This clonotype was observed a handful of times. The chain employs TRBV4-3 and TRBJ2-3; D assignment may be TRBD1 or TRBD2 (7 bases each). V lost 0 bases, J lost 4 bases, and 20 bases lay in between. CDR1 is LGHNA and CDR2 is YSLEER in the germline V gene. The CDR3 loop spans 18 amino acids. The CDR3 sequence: CASSQDLFTRGGSDTQYF. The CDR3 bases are TGCGCCAGCAGCCAAGATCTGTTCACCAGGGGGGGTTCAGATACGCAGTATTTT.

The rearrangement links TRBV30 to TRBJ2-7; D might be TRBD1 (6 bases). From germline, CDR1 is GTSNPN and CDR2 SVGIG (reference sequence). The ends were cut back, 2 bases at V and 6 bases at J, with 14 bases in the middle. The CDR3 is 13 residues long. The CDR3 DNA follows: TGTGCCTGGAGTAGGGGGACCTCCCCCGAGCAGTACTTC. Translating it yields CAWSRGTSPEQYF.